This TCR beta chain was documented in a study of blood T cell repertoires in COVID-19. In the study overall: The origin of the acute and convalescent COVID-19 samples was the United States, Italy and Spain. T cells, B-cell-depleted T cells, or PBMCs provided the cDNA or gDNA that served as material.

Seattle patients were enrolled during active infection and followed longitudinally. As handled by the study authors: Nucleated cell counts were estimated from reference gene primer amplification. Repertoires were generated with immunoSEQ multiplex PCR, while TCRdb's copy carries only in-frame clones and drops some. D and trimming come from the DNA, and the V and J calls and clone size come from that table. The table shows hundreds of thousands of clones, with about 91% occurring only once. V was clipped by 4 bases and J by 0 bases, with 10 bases between them. The germline CDR1 and CDR2 sequences are SGHAT and FQNNGV. This CDR3 spans 14 amino acids.

The TCR was taken from a woman between 45 and 65 years old with COVID-19, enrolled during active disease. Sequenced input: peripheral blood. J is TRBJ2-7 and V is TRBV11-2, with D maybe TRBD1 (6 bases). The CDR3 coding sequence is TGTGCCAGCAGCTCCTGGACAGTCTCCTACGAGCAGTACTTC. It yields the protein CASSSWTVSYEQYF. The full variable domain, its missing parts supplied by reference TRBV11-2 and TRBJ2-7, is EAGVAQSPRYKIIEKRQSVAFWCNPISGHATLYWYQQILGQGPKLLIQFQNNGVVDDSQLPKDRFSAERLKGVDSTLKIQPAKLEDSAVYLCASSSWTVSYEQYFGPGTRLTVT.